This TCR beta chain was captured by sequencing in a study of blood T cell repertoires in COVID-19. Study context: Sites across the United States, Italy and Spain contributed samples from acute and convalescent COVID-19.

The germline gives CDR1 SQVTM, CDR2 ANQGSEA. V lost 4 bases and J lost 6; bases outside the gene matches: 8. The CDR3 is made up of 15 amino acids. Measured with immunoSEQ multiplex PCR; TCRdb has only the in-frame clones, and not every one. Of under 150,000 clones in the sample, 75% to 90% were seen once. The chain couples TRBV29-1 to TRBJ2-1; the match to TRBD2 covers 11 bases. Input material: peripheral blood. The origin of this receptor is a woman aged 55-69 years with COVID-19, enrolled during active disease. For the CDR3, the DNA is TGCAGCGTTGCCCTTCTAGCGGGGGGCCCCAATGAGCAGTTCTTC. It is translated as CSVALLAGGPNEQFF.